This is a list of T cell receptor beta chains from one sample in a study of blood T cell repertoires in COVID-19. Libraries were prepared by immunoSEQ multiplex PCR; TCRdb keeps only in-frame clonotypes and omits some of them. The data hold around 250,000 clones, with 84% observed a single time. Sequencing used peripheral blood. Receptor source: a woman in her 40s who had recovered from COVID-19. Each CDR3 is given with its conserved first and last residue. A D gene is named only where the DNA matches it firmly. Not every row has a clone size; where given, it reads once, few, many or a size class.

clone_size	d_call	j_call	v_call	cdr3_nt	cdr3_aa
-	-	TRBJ2-7	TRBV6-5	TGTGCCAGCAGCTATGGGTCAGGCTACGAGCAGTACTTC	CASSYGSGYEQYF
few	TRBD1	TRBJ1-6	TRBV20-1	TGCAGTGCTAGTGGGACAGGGCAATCACCCCTCCACTTT	CSASGTGQSPLHF
-	-	TRBJ1-2	TRBV28	TGTGCCAGCAGTTCCCGAGGGGGATCAAACTATGGCTACACCTTC	CASSSRGGSNYGYTF
-	TRBD1	TRBJ1-2	TRBV5-1	TGCGCCAGCAGCTTGGACGGGACAGGGGGTGGCTACACCTTC	CASSLDGTGGGYTF
-	-	TRBJ2-5	TRBV21-1	TGTGCCAGCAGCGATTGTGGGGACAGGGAAGAGACCCAGTACTTC	CASSDCGDREETQYF
-	TRBD1	TRBJ2-2	TRBV9	TGTGCCAGCAGCAAACCGGGACAGGGGTCCGGGGAGCTGTTTTTT	CASSKPGQGSGELFF
few	-	TRBJ1-5	TRBV7-2	TGTGCCAGCAGCATACCATGGGAGAATCAGCCCCAGCATTTT	CASSIPWENQPQHF
-	-	TRBJ2-1	TRBV24-1	TGTGCCACCAGTGACTCTAGATCGGATTACGCCTACAATGAGCAGTTCTTC	CATSDSRSDYAYNEQFF
-	TRBD2	TRBJ2-7	TRBV27	TGTGCCAGCAGTTTCCTTGGCGGGGGGCTTTCCGAGCAGTACTTC	CASSFLGGGLSEQYF
-	-	TRBJ2-4	TRBV15	TGTGCCACCAGCAGAGATCTTGGCACTCATGTAGCGAACATTCAGTACTTC	CATSRDLGTHVANIQYF
-	TRBD2	TRBJ2-1	TRBV7-6	TGTGCCAGCAGCTTAGGCGGCGGGGGGGCAAACAATGAGCAGTTCTTC	CASSLGGGGANNEQFF
medium-sized	TRBD1	TRBJ1-5	TRBV19	TGTGCCAGTAGTTATAACAGGGGAAGCAATCAGCCCCAGCATTTT	CASSYNRGSNQPQHF
-	TRBD1	TRBJ1-1	TRBV5-5	TGTGCCAGCAGCTGGGACAGTATGAACACTGAAGCTTTCTTT	CASSWDSMNTEAFF
-	TRBD1	TRBJ2-7	TRBV6-5	TGTGCCAGCAGCCTCAGACAGGGATCCGAGCAGTACTTC	CASSLRQGSEQYF
-	TRBD1	TRBJ2-3	TRBV29-1	TGCAGCGTGGGACAGGCGACAGATACGCAGTATTTT	CSVGQATDTQYF
-	TRBD1	TRBJ2-3	TRBV19	TGTGCCAGTAGTCACCCCACAGGGGTCTTCCTAGGGCACACAGATACGCAGTATTTT	CASSHPTGVFLGHTDTQYF
-	TRBD1	TRBJ1-5	TRBV2	TGTGCCAGCAGCCAAGGACAGGGGGATGTGCAGCCCCAGCATTTT	CASSQGQGDVQPQHF
-	-	TRBJ1-4	TRBV28	TGTGCCAGCAGTTCCCAAAATGAAAAACTGTTTTTT	CASSSQNEKLFF
-	TRBD2	TRBJ2-7	TRBV28	TGTGCCAGCAGTTCCTCGGGGAGGGTGGGCGAGCAGTACTTC	CASSSSGRVGEQYF
-	TRBD1	TRBJ1-1	TRBV28	TGTGCCAGCAGCCCAGGGACAGCGAACACTGAAGCTTTCTTT	CASSPGTANTEAFF
-	-	TRBJ2-5	TRBV7-8	TGTGCCAGCCAACCCAAGGGGGGGATCCAAGAGACCCAGTACTTC	CASQPKGGIQETQYF
-	TRBD2	TRBJ2-5	TRBV5-1	TGCGCCAGCAAGGGGACTAGCGGAAAAGAGACCCAGTACTTC	CASKGTSGKETQYF
-	-	TRBJ2-3	TRBV7-2	TGTGCCAGCAGCTTAGCCGGGGTTGGCACAGATACGCAGTATTTT	CASSLAGVGTDTQYF
-	-	TRBJ1-1	TRBV12-3/TRBV12-4	TGTGCCAGCACCGGAACAGGGAACACTGAAGCTTTCTTT	CASTGTGNTEAFF
-	TRBD1	TRBJ1-4	TRBV28	TGTGCCAGCGTCAACTCCGGGACAGGGGTTGAAAAACTGTTTTTT	CASVNSGTGVEKLFF
-	TRBD1	TRBJ2-2	TRBV24-1	TGTGCCACCAGGATGACAGGGGACACCGGGGAGCTGTTTTTT	CATRMTGDTGELFF
-	-	TRBJ1-1	TRBV3-1/TRBV3-2	TGTGCCAGCAGCCAAGAGTTCGTCACTGAAGCTTTCTTT	CASSQEFVTEAFF
-	TRBD2	TRBJ2-1	TRBV9	TGTGCCGGCCCATCTAGGGACGGGGGGGAAGTAGTTGGCCGAATTTACAATGAGCAGTTCTTC	CAGPSRDGGEVVGRIYNEQFF
-	-	TRBJ1-4	TRBV7-7	TGTGCCAGCAGCCTATCTGTGCGGGGTGAAAAACTGTTTTTT	CASSLSVRGEKLFF
-	-	TRBJ2-1	TRBV6-2/TRBV6-3	TGTGCCAGCAGCGGGGCGAGAGAGCAGTTCTTC	CASSGAREQFF
-	TRBD1	TRBJ2-5	TRBV18	TGTGCCAGCTCACCGGGGGACAGGGGACAAGAGACCCAGTACTTC	CASSPGDRGQETQYF
-	TRBD1	TRBJ2-2	TRBV6-6	TGTGCCAGCAGCGACGGGACAGGGCCCACCGGGGAGCTGTTTTTT	CASSDGTGPTGELFF
-	TRBD1	TRBJ1-5	TRBV24-1	TGTGCCACCAGTGACCCGACAGGGGATCAGCCCCAGCATTTT	CATSDPTGDQPQHF
-	-	TRBJ1-2	TRBV28	TGTGCCAGCAGTTTACTCAACTATGGCTACACCTTC	CASSLLNYGYTF
-	TRBD1	TRBJ1-6	TRBV6-2/TRBV6-3	TGTGCCAGCAGCAGACAGGGGATGGGTTCACCCCTCCACTTT	CASSRQGMGSPLHF
-	-	TRBJ2-5	TRBV11-2	TGTGCCAGCAGCTTAGTAAGGGGAGGTGCAGAGACCCAGTACTTC	CASSLVRGGAETQYF
-	-	TRBJ1-1	TRBV4-1	TGCGCCAGCAGGGGAGCGAGTACTGAAGCTTTCTTT	CASRGASTEAFF
-	TRBD1	TRBJ2-3	TRBV9	TGTGCCAGCAGCGTAAGGGACAGGGGGTCAGATACGCAGTATTTT	CASSVRDRGSDTQYF
-	TRBD1	TRBJ1-1	TRBV5-4	TGTGCCAGCAGCCCAGGGGGAACTGAAGCTTTCTTT	CASSPGGTEAFF
-	TRBD1	TRBJ2-5	TRBV2	TGTGCCAGCACCGGGACAGGGGTCGTGGAGACCCAGTACTTC	CASTGTGVVETQYF
-	-	TRBJ2-5	TRBV5-1	TGCGCCAGCAGCTTGGTCGACCGAGGGGAGACCCAGTACTTC	CASSLVDRGETQYF
-	TRBD2	TRBJ2-5	TRBV7-7	TGTGCCAGCGCACCACAGGCGGGGGGGCGAGAGACCCAGTACTTC	CASAPQAGGRETQYF
-	-	TRBJ2-7	TRBV28	TGTGCCAGCAGCTTGTGGCAGGAAACCTACGAGCAGTACTTC	CASSLWQETYEQYF
-	-	TRBJ2-3	TRBV2	TGTGCCAGCGGCCCTCGCTCCACAGATACGCAGTATTTT	CASGPRSTDTQYF
-	-	TRBJ2-5	TRBV29-1	TGCAGCGTTGAGTTACGGGGGACAGAGACCCAGTACTTC	CSVELRGTETQYF
few	-	TRBJ2-2	TRBV6-5	TGTGCCAGCAGTTACGCCTGGGGGCTGAGCACCGGGGAGCTGTTTTTT	CASSYAWGLSTGELFF
-	-	TRBJ2-2	TRBV6-5	TGTGCCAGCAGTTACTCGACGCAGGGTGGAACCGGGGAGCTGTTTTTT	CASSYSTQGGTGELFF
-	-	TRBJ1-5	TRBV27	TGTGCCAGCAGTTTCTCAGGGTCCCATCAGCCCCAGCATTTT	CASSFSGSHQPQHF
few	TRBD1	TRBJ1-4	TRBV11-3	TGTGCCAGCAGCCAGGACAGGCAAAATGAAAAACTGTTTTTT	CASSQDRQNEKLFF
-	TRBD1	TRBJ1-4	TRBV7-8	TGTGCCAGCAGCTTAGCGGACAGGGGCAATGAAAAACTGTTTTTT	CASSLADRGNEKLFF
-	TRBD1	TRBJ1-1	TRBV29-1	TGCAGCGTTTGCCCCAGAAAGGGTTGGACAGGAGAGAACACTGAAGCTTTCTTT	CSVCPRKGWTGENTEAFF
-	TRBD2	TRBJ2-3	TRBV27	TGTGCCAGCAGTTTGTTGTGGGCTAGCGGGGGGGTCGGCACAGATACGCAGTATTTT	CASSLLWASGGVGTDTQYF
-	-	TRBJ1-6	TRBV10-1	TGCGCCAGCAGTGAATGGACGGGGAATTCACCCCTCCACTTT	CASSEWTGNSPLHF
once	TRBD1	TRBJ2-5	TRBV24-1	TGTGCCACCAGTGATTTTAGGGACAGACAAATTCACGTAGGAGAGACCCAGTACTTC	CATSDFRDRQIHVGETQYF
-	-	TRBJ2-3	TRBV6-5	TGTGCCAGCAGTCACGGAACGGGATTCCAGTATTTT	CASSHGTGFQYF
-	-	TRBJ1-6	TRBV27	TGTGCCAGCAGTGACCGGGACAATGTCCATCGGTCACCCCTCCACTTT	CASSDRDNVHRSPLHF
-	TRBD2	TRBJ2-2	TRBV19	TGTGCCAGTAGTTTGGGACTAGCGGGGGCCCTTAACACCGGGGAGCTGTTTTTT	CASSLGLAGALNTGELFF